Included here is one T cell receptor (beta chain) sequence, with context. The data stem from a study of blood T cell repertoires in COVID-19. Study-wide context: There were acute and convalescent COVID-19 samples, and they came from the United States, Italy and Spain. T cells, B-cell-depleted T cells, or PBMCs provided the cDNA or gDNA that served as material.

V shed 5 bases and J 4 bases; nucleotides not matched to a gene: 11. Per the germline V gene, CDR1 is ENHRY and CDR2 is SYGVKD. The CDR3 runs to 16 residues. Authors' processing steps: Estimated nucleated cell counts came from reference gene primer amplification. This table comes from immunoSEQ multiplex PCR, and its TCRdb copy is limited to in-frame clones, with some not included. V and J calls and clone size are given by that table; D and trimming were obtained from the DNA. The sample shows roughly 250,000 clones, roughly 80% of them seen only once. The receptor comes from a man aged 50 to 60 with active or convalescent COVID-19. The chain is built from TRBV10-3 and TRBJ2-7; 10 bases are a match to TRBD1. Sequencing was carried out using peripheral blood. This CDR3 is CAISLNPDRGNYEQYF. CDR3 DNA sequence: TGTGCCATCAGTCTGAACCCGGACAGGGGGAATTACGAGCAGTACTTC.